One and the same sample provided the 5 T cell receptor beta chains below, sequenced in a study of CD8+CD57+ T cells in acquired aplastic anemia. Genomic DNA served as template for TCR beta VDJ and CDR3 profiling. In TCRdb, the reads were re-called with MiXCR into one record per CDR3 protein. The table records 350,000 to 450,000 distinct CDR3 sequences, about two thirds of them present only once. The sequenced sample consisted of sorted CD4+, CD8+, or CD8+CD57+ T cells (not recorded which) from PBMCs. These receptors were collected from a human donor in good health, serving as a control.

The chain recombines TRBV13 with TRBJ1-1; D is unresolved. Trimming removed 10 bases from V and 1 base from J, with 13 bases in between. The CDR3 has 13 residues. Germline lookup yields CDR1 PRHDT and CDR2 FYEKMQ (reference sequence). CDR3 sequence (DNA): TGTGCCAACCAAGCACTGACGAACACTGAAGCTTTCTTT. Amino acid sequence: CANQALTNTEAFF.

The chain uses TRBV11-2 and TRBJ2-1; D possibly corresponds to TRBD2 (6 bases). CDR1 SGHAT and CDR2 FQNNGV come from the germline V gene. The CDR3 is 15 amino acids. V was trimmed by 1 base and J by 8 bases, leaving 15 bases between them. CDR3 bases: TGTGCCAGCAGCTTAGCTCGGGGGACCTTTCATGAGCAGTTCTTC. Translated, it gives CASSLARGTFHEQFF. Looking up the rest from reference TRBV11-2 and TRBJ2-1 gives the full variable domain: EAGVAQSPRYKIIEKRQSVAFWCNPISGHATLYWYQQILGQGPKLLIQFQNNGVVDDSQLPKDRFSAERLKGVDSTLKIQPAKLEDSAVYLCASSLARGTFHEQFFGPGTRLTVL.

The J gene is TRBJ2-2, the V gene TRBV5-6; D perhaps matches TRBD2 (5 bases). Trimming removed 5 bases from V and 7 bases from J, with 12 bases in between. Germline V gene lookup returns CDR1 SGHDT and CDR2 YYEEEE. The CDR3 consists of 13 residues. The CDR3 spells CASRGTGSGELFF. CDR3 nucleotide sequence: TGTGCCAGCAGGGGAACGGGGAGCGGGGAGCTGTTTTTT.

The J gene is TRBJ2-7, the V gene TRBV25-1; 7 bases agree with TRBD2. The length of the CDR3 is 15 residues. CDR1 is MGHDK, CDR2 SYGVNS, per germline. The junction had 12 bases not matched to a gene; V was cut back by 6 bases and J by 4 bases. The CDR3 sequence: CASSSMGGGTYEQYF. The DNA of the CDR3 is TGTGCCAGCAGCTCCATGGGGGGGGGGACTTACGAGCAGTACTTC.

V and J are TRBV9 and TRBJ1-2; a possible D gene is TRBD1 (6 bases). V lost 0 bases and J 7 bases, leaving 16 bases between the germline ends. Germline lookup yields CDR1 SGDLS and CDR2 YYNGEE. The CDR3 length is 15 residues. DNA of the CDR3: TGTGCCAGCAGCGTAGGAAGTCCAGGGGTGGGTGGCTACACCTTC. Its protein product is CASSVGSPGVGGYTF.